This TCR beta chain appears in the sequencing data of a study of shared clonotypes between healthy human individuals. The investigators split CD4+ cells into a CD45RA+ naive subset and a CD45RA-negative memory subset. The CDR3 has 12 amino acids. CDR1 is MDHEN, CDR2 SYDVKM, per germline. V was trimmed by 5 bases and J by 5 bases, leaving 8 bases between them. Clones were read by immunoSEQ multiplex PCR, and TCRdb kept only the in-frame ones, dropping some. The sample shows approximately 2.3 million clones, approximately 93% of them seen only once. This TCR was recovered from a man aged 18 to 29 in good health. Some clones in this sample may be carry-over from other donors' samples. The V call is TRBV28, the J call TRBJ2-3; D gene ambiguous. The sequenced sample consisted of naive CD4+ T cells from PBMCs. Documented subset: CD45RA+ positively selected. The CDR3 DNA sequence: TGTGCCAGCAGTGCGGATAAAGATACGCAGTATTTT. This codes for CASSADKDTQYF.